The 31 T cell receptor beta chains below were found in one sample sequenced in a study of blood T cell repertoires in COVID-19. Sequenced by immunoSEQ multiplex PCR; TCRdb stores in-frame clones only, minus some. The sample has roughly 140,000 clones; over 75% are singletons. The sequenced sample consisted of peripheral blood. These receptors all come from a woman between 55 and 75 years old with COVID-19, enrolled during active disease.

The DNA of the CDR3 is TGTGCCAGTAGATCAGGACAGGGGGAAGCTTTCTTT. This sequence encodes CASRSGQGEAFF. The chain recombines TRBV19 with TRBJ1-1; TRBD1 matches 9 bases. CDR3 size: 12 residues. Trimming took 6 bases from V and 8 from J; bases not matched to a gene: 4. Germline lookup yields CDR1 LNHDA and CDR2 SQIVND (reference sequence).

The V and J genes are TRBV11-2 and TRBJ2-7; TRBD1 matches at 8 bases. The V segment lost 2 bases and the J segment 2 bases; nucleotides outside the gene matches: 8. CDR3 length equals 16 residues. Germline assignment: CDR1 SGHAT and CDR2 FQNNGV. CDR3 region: CASSLRGQEVTYEQYF. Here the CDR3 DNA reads TGTGCCAGCAGCTTACGGGGACAGGAGGTCACCTACGAGCAGTACTTC.

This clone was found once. The CDR3 DNA reads as TGTGCCAGCAGCTTGGGGCCGGACACCGGGGAGCTGTTTTTT. It specifies CASSLGPDTGELFF. This chain uses TRBV13 with TRBJ2-2; maybe TRBD1 (5 bases). The V end was cut by 3 bases, the J end by 3 bases, with 8 bases between. CDR3 size: 14 residues. Germline V lookup: CDR1 PRHDT, CDR2 FYEKMQ (reference sequence).

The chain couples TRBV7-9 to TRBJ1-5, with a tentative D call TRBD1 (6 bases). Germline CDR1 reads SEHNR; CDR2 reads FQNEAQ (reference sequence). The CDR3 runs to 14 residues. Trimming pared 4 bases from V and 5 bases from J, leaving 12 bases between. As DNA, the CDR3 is TGTGCCAGCAGCTCCGCGGGGGGCGATCAGCCCCAGCATTTT. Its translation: CASSSAGGDQPQHF.

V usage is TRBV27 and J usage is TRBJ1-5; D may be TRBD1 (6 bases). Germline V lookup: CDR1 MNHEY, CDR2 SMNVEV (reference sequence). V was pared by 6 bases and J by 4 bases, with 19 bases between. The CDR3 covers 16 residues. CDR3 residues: CASSYTARGANQPQHF. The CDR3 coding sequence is TGTGCCAGCAGCTACACGGCTCGGGGGGCGAATCAGCCCCAGCATTTT.

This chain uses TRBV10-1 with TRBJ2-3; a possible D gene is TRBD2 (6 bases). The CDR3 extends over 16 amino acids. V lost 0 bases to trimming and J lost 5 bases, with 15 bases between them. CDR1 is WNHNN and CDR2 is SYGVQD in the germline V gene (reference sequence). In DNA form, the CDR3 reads TGCGCCAGCAGTGAGTCGCGGCTAGCGTATGGAGATACGCAGTATTTT. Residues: CASSESRLAYGDTQYF.

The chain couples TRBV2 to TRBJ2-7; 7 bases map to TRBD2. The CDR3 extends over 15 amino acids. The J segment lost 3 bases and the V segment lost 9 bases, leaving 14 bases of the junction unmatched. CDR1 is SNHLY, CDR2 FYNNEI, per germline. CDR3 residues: CARGRGLRDFYEQYF. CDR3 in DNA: TGTGCCAGGGGGAGGGGACTGAGGGACTTCTACGAGCAGTACTTC. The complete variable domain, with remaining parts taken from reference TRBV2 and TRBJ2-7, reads EPEVTQTPSHQVTQMGQEVILRCVPISNHLYFYWYRQILGQKVEFLVSFYNNEISEKSEIFDDQFSVERPDGSNFTLKIRSTKLEDSAMYFCARGRGLRDFYEQYFGPGTRLTVT.

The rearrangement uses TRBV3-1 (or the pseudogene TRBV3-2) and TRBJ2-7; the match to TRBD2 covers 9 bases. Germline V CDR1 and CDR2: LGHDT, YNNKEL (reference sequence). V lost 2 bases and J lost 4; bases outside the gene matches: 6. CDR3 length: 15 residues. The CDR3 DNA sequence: TGTGCCAGCAGCCAAACGGGACTAGCTCTTTACGAGCAGTACTTC. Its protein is CASSQTGLALYEQYF.

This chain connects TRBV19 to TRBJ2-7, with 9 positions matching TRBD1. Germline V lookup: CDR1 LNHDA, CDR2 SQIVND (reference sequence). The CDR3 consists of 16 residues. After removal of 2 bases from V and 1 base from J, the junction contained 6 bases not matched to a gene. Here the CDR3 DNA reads TGTGCCAGTAGTATACTGTCGGGACAGGGATCCTACGAGCAGTACTTC. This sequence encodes CASSILSGQGSYEQYF.

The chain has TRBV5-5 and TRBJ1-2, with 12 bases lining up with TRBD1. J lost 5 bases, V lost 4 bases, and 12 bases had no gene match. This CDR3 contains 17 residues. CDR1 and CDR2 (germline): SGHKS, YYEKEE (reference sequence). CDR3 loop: CASSPTGTGGLLYGYTF. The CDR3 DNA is TGTGCCAGCAGCCCTACCGGGACAGGGGGCCTCTTGTATGGCTACACCTTC.

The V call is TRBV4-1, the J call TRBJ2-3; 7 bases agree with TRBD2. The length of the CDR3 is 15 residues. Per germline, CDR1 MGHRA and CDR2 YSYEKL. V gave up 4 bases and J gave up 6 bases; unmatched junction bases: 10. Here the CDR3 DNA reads TGCGCCAGCAGCCCGCAAGGACTAGATACCGATACGCAGTATTTT. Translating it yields CASSPQGLDTDTQYF.

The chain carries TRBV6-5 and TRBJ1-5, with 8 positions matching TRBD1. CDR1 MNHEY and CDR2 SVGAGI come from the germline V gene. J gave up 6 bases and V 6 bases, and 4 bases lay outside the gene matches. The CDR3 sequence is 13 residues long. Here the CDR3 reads CASSRTGSQPQHF. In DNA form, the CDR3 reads TGTGCCAGCAGCCGGACAGGGAGTCAGCCCCAGCATTTT.

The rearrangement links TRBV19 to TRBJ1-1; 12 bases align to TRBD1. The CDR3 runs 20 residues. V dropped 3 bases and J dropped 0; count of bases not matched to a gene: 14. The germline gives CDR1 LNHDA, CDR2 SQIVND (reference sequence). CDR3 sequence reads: CASSMSPWDRGLSVNTEAFF. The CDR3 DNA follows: TGTGCCAGTAGTATGTCCCCTTGGGACAGGGGGCTCTCGGTGAACACTGAAGCTTTCTTT.

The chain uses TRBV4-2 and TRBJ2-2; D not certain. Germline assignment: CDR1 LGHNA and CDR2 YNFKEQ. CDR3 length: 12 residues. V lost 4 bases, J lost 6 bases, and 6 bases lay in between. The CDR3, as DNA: TGTGCCAGCAGCCCTATCCCCGGGGAGCTGTTTTTT. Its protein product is CASSPIPGELFF.

CDR3 DNA sequence: TGTGCCAGCAGCCAACCACTAGCGGGAGCCTACAATGAGCAGTTCTTC. It encodes CASSQPLAGAYNEQFF. The rearrangement uses TRBV3-1 (or the pseudogene TRBV3-2) and TRBJ2-1, with 11 positions matching TRBD2. The CDR3 has 16 residues. The germline gives CDR1 LGHDT, CDR2 YNNKEL (reference sequence). The junction had 2 bases not matched to a gene; V was cut back by 2 bases and J by 2 bases.

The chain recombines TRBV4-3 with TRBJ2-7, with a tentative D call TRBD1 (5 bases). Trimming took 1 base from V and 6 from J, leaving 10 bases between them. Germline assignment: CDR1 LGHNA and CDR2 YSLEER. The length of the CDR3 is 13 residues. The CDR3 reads CASSQGIQGEQYF. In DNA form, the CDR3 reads TGCGCCAGCAGCCAAGGGATCCAGGGCGAGCAGTACTTC.

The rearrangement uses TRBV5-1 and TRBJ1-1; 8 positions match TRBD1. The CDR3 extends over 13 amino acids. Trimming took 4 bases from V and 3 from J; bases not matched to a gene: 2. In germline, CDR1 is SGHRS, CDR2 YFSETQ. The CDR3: CASSAQGDTEAFF. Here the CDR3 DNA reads TGCGCCAGCAGCGCACAGGGGGACACTGAAGCTTTCTTT.

The CDR3 coding sequence is TGTGCCAGCAGAGGGACAGCGAATGAAAAACTGTTTTTT. The encoded protein is CASRGTANEKLFF. The chain is built from TRBV12-3 or TRBV12-4 and TRBJ1-4, with TRBD1 matching 7 bases. The V gene end was trimmed by 6 bases and the J gene end by 5 bases; junction bases not matched to a gene: 3. This CDR3 spans 13 amino acids.

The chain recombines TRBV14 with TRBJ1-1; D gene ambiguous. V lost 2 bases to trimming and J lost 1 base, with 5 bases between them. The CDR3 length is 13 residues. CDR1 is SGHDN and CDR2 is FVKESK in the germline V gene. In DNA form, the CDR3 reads TGTGCCAGCAGCCAACACAAGAACACTGAAGCTTTCTTT. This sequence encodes CASSQHKNTEAFF.

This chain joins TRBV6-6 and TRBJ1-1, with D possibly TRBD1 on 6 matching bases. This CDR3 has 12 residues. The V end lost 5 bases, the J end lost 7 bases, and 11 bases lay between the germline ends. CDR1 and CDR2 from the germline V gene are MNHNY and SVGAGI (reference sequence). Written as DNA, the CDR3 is TGTGCCAGCAGTAAATACAGGGATGAAGCTTTCTTT. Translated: CASSKYRDEAFF.

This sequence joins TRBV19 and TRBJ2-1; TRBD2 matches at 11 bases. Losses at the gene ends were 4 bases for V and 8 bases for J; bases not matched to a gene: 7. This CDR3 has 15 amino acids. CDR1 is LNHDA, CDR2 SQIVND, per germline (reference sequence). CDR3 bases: TGTGCCAGTAGTAATAGCGGGGGGGCGTGGGATGAGCAGTTCTTC. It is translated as CASSNSGGAWDEQFF.

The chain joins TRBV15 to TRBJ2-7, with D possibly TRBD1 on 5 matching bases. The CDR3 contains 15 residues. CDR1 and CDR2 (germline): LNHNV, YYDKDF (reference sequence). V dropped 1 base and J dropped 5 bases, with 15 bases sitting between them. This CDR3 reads CATSRGGREVDEQYF. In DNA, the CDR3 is TGTGCCACCAGCAGAGGAGGCAGGGAAGTCGACGAGCAGTACTTC.

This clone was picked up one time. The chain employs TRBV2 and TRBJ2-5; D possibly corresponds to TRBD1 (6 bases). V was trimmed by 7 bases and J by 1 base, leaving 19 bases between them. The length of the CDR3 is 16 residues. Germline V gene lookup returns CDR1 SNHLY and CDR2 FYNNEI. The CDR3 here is CASTQAVVRGQETQYF. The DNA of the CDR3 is TGTGCCAGCACCCAGGCGGTAGTCAGGGGCCAAGAGACCCAGTACTTC.

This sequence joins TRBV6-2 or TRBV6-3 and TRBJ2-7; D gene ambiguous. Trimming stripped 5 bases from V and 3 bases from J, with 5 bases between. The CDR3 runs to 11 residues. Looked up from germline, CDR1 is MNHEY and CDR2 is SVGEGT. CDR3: CASSLYYEQYF. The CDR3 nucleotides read TGTGCCAGCAGTCTATACTACGAGCAGTACTTC.

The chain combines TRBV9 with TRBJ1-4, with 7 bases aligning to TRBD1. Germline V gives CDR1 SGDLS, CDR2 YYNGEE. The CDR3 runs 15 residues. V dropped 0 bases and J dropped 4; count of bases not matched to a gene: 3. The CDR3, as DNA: TGTGCCAGCAGCGTAGGTGGGGACAGTAATGAAAAACTGTTTTTT. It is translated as CASSVGGDSNEKLFF.

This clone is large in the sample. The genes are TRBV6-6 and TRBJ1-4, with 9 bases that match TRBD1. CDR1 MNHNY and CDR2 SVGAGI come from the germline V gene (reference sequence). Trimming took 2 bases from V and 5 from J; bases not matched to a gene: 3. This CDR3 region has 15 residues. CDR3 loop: CASSYADRGNEKLFF. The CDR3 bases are TGTGCCAGCAGTTACGCGGACAGGGGAAATGAAAAACTGTTTTTT.

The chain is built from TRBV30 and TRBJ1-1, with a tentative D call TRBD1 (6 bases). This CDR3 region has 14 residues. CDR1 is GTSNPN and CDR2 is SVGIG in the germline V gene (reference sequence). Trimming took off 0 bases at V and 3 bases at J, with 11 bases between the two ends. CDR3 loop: CAWSVGEGDTEAFF. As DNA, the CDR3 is TGTGCCTGGAGTGTAGGGGAGGGGGACACTGAAGCTTTCTTT.

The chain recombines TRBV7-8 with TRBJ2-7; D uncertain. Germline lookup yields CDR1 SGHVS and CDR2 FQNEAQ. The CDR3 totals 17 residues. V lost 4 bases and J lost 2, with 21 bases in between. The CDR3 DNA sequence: TGTGCCAGCAGCTCGCGACCGACCGGAGTTCTGCCCTACGAGCAGTACTTC. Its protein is CASSSRPTGVLPYEQYF.

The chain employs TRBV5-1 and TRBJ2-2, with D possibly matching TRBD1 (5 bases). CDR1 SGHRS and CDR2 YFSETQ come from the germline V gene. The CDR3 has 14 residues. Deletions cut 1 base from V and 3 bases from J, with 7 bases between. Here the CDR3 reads CASSLLQDTGELFF. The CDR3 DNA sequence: TGCGCCAGCAGCTTGTTACAGGACACCGGGGAGCTGTTTTTT.

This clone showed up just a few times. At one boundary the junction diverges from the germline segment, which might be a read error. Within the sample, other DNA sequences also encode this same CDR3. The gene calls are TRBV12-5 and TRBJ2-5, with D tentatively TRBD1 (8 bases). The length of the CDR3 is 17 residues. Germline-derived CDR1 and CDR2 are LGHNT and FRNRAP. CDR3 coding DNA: TGTGCTTGTGGTTGGGGGGGGACAGGTGGGGAACAAGAGACCCAGTACTTC. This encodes CACGWGGTGGEQETQYF.

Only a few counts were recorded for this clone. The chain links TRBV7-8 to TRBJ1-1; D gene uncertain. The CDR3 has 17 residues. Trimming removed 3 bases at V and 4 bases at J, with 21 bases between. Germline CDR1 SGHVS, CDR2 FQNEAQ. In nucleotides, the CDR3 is TGTGCCAGCAGCTTCCTCGATATATACCAGTCCTCCACTGAAGCTTTCTTT. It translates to CASSFLDIYQSSTEAFF.